This entry is about one T cell receptor (beta chain). Its specificity is unknown. The data stem from a study of graft-versus-host responses after intestinal transplantation. Overall study context: Those transplanted obtained multivisceral, liver-intestinal, or isolated intestinal grafts. Notes on the study in general: Early post-transplant declines in HvG were associated with peak levels of circulating GvH clones.

Measured with immunoSEQ multiplex PCR; TCRdb has only the in-frame clones, and not every one. The table lists more than 100,000 clones, roughly 91% of them singletons. V was clipped by 7 bases and J by 3 bases, with 13 bases between them. The CDR3 runs to 12 residues. Germline CDR1 reads SQVTM; CDR2 reads ANQGSEA. The source material was unstimulated CD4+ T cells sorted from spleen or lymph node cells, sampled before intestinal transplant. This TCR was sampled from a human donor who received an intestinal transplant. V gene TRBV29-1 combines with J gene TRBJ2-7; D is perhaps TRBD1 (6 bases). The CDR3 protein is CSAGQNLYEQYF. CDR3 coding DNA: TGCAGCGCCGGACAGAATCTCTACGAGCAGTACTTC.